This TCR beta chain appears in the sequencing data of a study of blood T cell repertoires in COVID-19. Study at large: Sources were T cells, B-cell-depleted T cells, or PBMCs; the material itself was cDNA or gDNA.

CDR1 is LNHDA, CDR2 SQIVND, per germline (reference sequence). V shed 7 bases and J shed 0 bases, with 12 bases lying between them. The CDR3 is made up of 15 amino acids. This table comes from immunoSEQ multiplex PCR, and its TCRdb copy is limited to in-frame clones, with some not included. Of about 260,000 clones detected, 75% to 90% appear once; the ten largest clones hold roughly 3.9%. This sequence joins TRBV19 and TRBJ1-4; D is undetermined. The receptor was isolated from a middle-aged woman with acute or convalescent COVID-19. Sequenced material: peripheral blood. The CDR3 spells CASMLGGATNEKLFF. In nucleotides, the CDR3 is TGTGCCAGTATGCTCGGCGGTGCAACTAATGAAAAACTGTTTTTT.